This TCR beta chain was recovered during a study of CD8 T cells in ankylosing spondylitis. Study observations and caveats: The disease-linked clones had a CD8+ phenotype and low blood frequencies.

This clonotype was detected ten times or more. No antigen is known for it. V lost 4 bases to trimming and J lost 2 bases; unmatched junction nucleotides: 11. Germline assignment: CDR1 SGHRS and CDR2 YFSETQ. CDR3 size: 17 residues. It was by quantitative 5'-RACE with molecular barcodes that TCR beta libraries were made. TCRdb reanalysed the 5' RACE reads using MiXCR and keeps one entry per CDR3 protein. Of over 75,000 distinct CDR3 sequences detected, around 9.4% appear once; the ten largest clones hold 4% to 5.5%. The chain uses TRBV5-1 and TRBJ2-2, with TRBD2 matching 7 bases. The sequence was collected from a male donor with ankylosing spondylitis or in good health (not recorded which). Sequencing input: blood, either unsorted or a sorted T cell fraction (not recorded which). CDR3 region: CASSPPWGGHNTGELFF. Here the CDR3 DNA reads TGCGCCAGCAGCCCTCCTTGGGGGGGTCATAACACCGGGGAGCTGTTTTTT.